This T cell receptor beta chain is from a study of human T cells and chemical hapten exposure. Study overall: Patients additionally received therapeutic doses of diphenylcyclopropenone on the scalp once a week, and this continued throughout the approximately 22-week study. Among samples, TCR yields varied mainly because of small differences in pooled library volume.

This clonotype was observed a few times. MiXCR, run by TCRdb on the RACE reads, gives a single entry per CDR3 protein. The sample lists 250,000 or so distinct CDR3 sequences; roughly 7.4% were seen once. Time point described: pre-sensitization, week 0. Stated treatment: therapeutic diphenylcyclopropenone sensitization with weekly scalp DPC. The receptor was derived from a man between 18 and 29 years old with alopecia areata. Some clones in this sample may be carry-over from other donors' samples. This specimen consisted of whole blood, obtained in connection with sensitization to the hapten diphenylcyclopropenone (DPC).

This CDR3 is CASSTLEVAFF. CDR3 sequence (DNA): TGTGCCAGCAGCACCCTAGAGGTAGCTTTCTTT. J is TRBJ1-1 and V is TRBV4-2; no firm D call. Germline CDR1 LGHNA, CDR2 YNFKEQ. The CDR3 contains 11 residues. V was trimmed by 5 bases and J by 10 bases, leaving 11 bases between them.